Shown below are 21 T cell receptor beta chains from a single sample sequenced in a study of response to subunit inactivated influenza vaccine. One entry per CDR3 protein, called by TCRdb with MiXCR from the RT-PCR reads. The table has hundreds of thousands of distinct CDR3 sequences, 15% to 19% seen once. The sequences come from PBMCs from blood, collected 11 to 12 days after vaccination. The receptors were gathered from a man aged 45 to 65 who received an inactivated influenza vaccine.

The chain has TRBV3-1 and TRBJ2-7; D might be TRBD1 (6 bases). V was cut by 0 bases and J by 3 bases, with 12 bases left in between. The germline V gene has CDR1 LGHDT and CDR2 YNNKEL (reference sequence). This CDR3 is built from 15 residues. CDR3 protein: CASSQDWGRIYEQYF. CDR3 nucleotides: TGTGCCAGCAGCCAAGACTGGGGGCGTATCTACGAGCAGTACTTC.

This clonotype has just a few counts. V usage is TRBV12-3 or TRBV12-4 and J usage is TRBJ2-7; D is unclear. Deletions cut 7 bases from V and 4 bases from J, with 14 bases between. This CDR3 contains 13 residues. The CDR3 coding sequence is TGTGCCAGCACCTTATCCCTTGGGTACGAGCAGTACTTC. Translation gives CASTLSLGYEQYF.

This clonotype was seen only a few times. The rearrangement links TRBV7-3 to TRBJ2-3; D may match TRBD1 or TRBD2 (5 bases each). V shed 6 bases and J shed 0 bases, with 10 bases lying between them. The CDR3 is 14 amino acids. Germline V gives CDR1 SGHTA, CDR2 FQGTGA. The CDR3 DNA reads TGTGCCAGCAGGTCGGGGCTTAGCACAGATACGCAGTATTTT. Translating gives CASRSGLSTDTQYF.

V and J are TRBV7-9 and TRBJ2-3; D unresolved. Germline V gene sequence: CDR1 SEHNR, CDR2 FQNEAQ (reference sequence). Trimming cost V 5 bases and J 2 bases, with 14 bases left between them. CDR3 size: 15 residues. CDR3 protein: CASSQGSGHTDTQYF. CDR3 DNA: TGTGCCAGCAGCCAAGGGTCAGGCCACACAGATACGCAGTATTTT.

This chain joins TRBV7-3 and TRBJ1-2; D gene unclear. Germline V CDR1 and CDR2: SGHTA, FQGTGA. The CDR3 spans 12 residues. V was cut by 1 base and J by 6 bases, with 6 bases left in between. The DNA of the CDR3 is TGTGCCAGCAGCTTAAGGGGAGATGGCTACACCTTC. Translated, it gives CASSLRGDGYTF.

The chain recombines TRBV19 with TRBJ2-7; 11 nucleotides line up with TRBD1. The CDR3 spans 15 residues. The germline gives CDR1 LNHDA, CDR2 SQIVND (reference sequence). Germline trimming cut 3 bases from V and 2 bases from J; bases unmatched to any gene: 3. Written as DNA, the CDR3 is TGTGCCAGTAGTATTCGGACAGGGGGCCCCTACGAGCAGTACTTC. Amino acid sequence: CASSIRTGGPYEQYF.

To note about this clonotype: Its ends do not fully match the called genes, so a read error is possible. The chain links TRBV5-1 to TRBJ1-1, with D uncertain. The CDR3 contains 13 residues. Germline loops: CDR1 SGHRS, CDR2 YFSETQ. CDR3 amino acids: CASSLSTNPEAFF. The CDR3 DNA is TGCGCCAGCAGCTTGTCGACGAACCCTGAAGCTTTCTTT. Filled out from reference TRBV5-1 and TRBJ1-1, the complete variable domain reads KAGVTQTPRYLIKTRGQQVTLSCSPISGHRSVSWYQQTPGQGLQFLFEYFSETQRNKGNFPGRFSGRQFSNSRSEMNVSTLELGDSALYLCASSLSTNPEAFFGQGTRLTVV.

Note on this clonotype: This may come from a read error, since a much larger clone is one base off. The V gene is TRBV20-1, the J gene TRBJ2-1; D remains ambiguous. The CDR3 sequence is 12 residues long. V lost 8 bases, J lost 0 bases, and 8 bases lay in between. Germline V gene data show CDR1 as DFQATT and CDR2 as SNEGSKA (reference sequence). The CDR3 DNA reads as TGCAGTACCCGAAGCTCCTACAATGAGCAGTTCTTC. Encoded protein: CSTRSSYNEQFF.

The CDR3 DNA reads TGTGCCAGCAGTTATCGGCCGGGACTAGTAGAGCAGTTCTTC. This gives the protein CASSYRPGLVEQFF. The chain recombines TRBV2 with TRBJ2-1, with TRBD2 identical over 8 bases. The CDR3 covers 14 residues. Germline lookup yields CDR1 SNHLY and CDR2 FYNNEI. The trim removed 5 bases at V and 10 bases at J, leaving 10 bases unmatched.

This clonotype was counted a few times. Germline and junction disagree at one end, which may indicate a read error. This chain uses TRBV20-1 with TRBJ2-3; possible D gene TRBD2, 5 bases. This CDR3 region has 10 residues. CDR1 is DFQATT, CDR2 SNEGSKA, per germline (reference sequence). The CDR3 nucleotides are TGTACCCGGGGTGCAGATACGCAGTATTTT. Amino acids: CTRGADTQYF.

There are a few counts of this clonotype. This rearrangement joins TRBV7-2 to TRBJ2-7; the match to TRBD1 covers 7 bases. The CDR3 runs to 14 residues. The ends lost 4 bases at V and 2 bases at J; junction bases unmatched: 5. Per the germline V gene, CDR1 is SGHTA and CDR2 is FQGNSA. The CDR3 region has the DNA TGTGCCAGCAGCTCCTCAGGGGGTCCCTACGAGCAGTACTTC. Residues: CASSSSGGPYEQYF.

The V call is TRBV6-5, the J call TRBJ2-7, with D possibly being TRBD1 or TRBD2 (6 bases each). This CDR3 spans 12 amino acids. With 9 bases removed from V and 7 bases from J, the gap between germline ends came to 16 bases. The germline V gene encodes CDR1 MNHEY and CDR2 SVGAGI. Here the CDR3 reads CASSRGPGEQYF. CDR3 in DNA: TGTGCCAGTTCCCGGGGGCCTGGGGAGCAGTACTTC.

This clonotype was counted a few times. The V and J genes are TRBV6-1 and TRBJ2-5; 8 nucleotides line up with TRBD2. Germline V gives CDR1 MNHNS, CDR2 SASEGT. The V and J ends lost 5 bases and 5 bases, in that order; junction bases with no gene match: 7. This CDR3 is built from 14 residues. The CDR3 loop is CASSKTSGWETQYF. Here the CDR3 DNA reads TGTGCCAGCAGTAAAACTAGCGGATGGGAGACCCAGTACTTC.

This clonotype has more than one count but fewer than ten. The J gene is TRBJ2-3, the V gene TRBV28; 9 bases are a match to TRBD2. J gave up 7 bases and V 7 bases, and 9 bases lay outside the gene matches. The CDR3 contains 14 residues. CDR1 MDHEN and CDR2 SYDVKM come from the germline V gene. The CDR3: CASIISGGLNTQYF. CDR3 coding DNA: TGTGCCAGCATAATTAGCGGGGGCTTAAATACGCAGTATTTT.

There are a few counts of this clonotype. The chain joins TRBV19 to TRBJ2-2; no clear D gene. This CDR3 has 13 amino acids. CDR1 and CDR2 (germline): LNHDA, SQIVND (reference sequence). V dropped 3 bases and J dropped 7 bases, with 9 bases sitting between them. The CDR3 sequence is CASSIPVHGELFF. The CDR3, as DNA: TGTGCCAGTAGTATTCCCGTCCACGGGGAGCTGTTTTTT.

The J gene is TRBJ2-2, the V gene TRBV12-3 or TRBV12-4, with 9 bases fitting TRBD2. V was clipped by 8 bases and J by 6 bases; unmatched bases: 7. The CDR3 is made up of 14 amino acids. CDR3 nucleotide sequence: TGTGCCAGCCGAGAGCGGGAGGTTGCCGGGGAGCTGTTTTTT. Its translation: CASREREVAGELFF.

This clonotype was recorded a few times. The CDR3 loop reads CASKNRTASYEQYF. As DNA, the CDR3 is TGCGCCAGCAAGAACAGGACAGCCTCCTACGAGCAGTACTTC. The chain recombines TRBV5-1 with TRBJ2-7, with D perhaps matching TRBD1 (6 bases). The CDR3 has 14 residues. Trimming removed 6 bases from V and 0 bases from J, with 13 bases in between. The V gene's germline CDR1 is SGHRS and CDR2 YFSETQ.

The rearrangement joins TRBV7-9 to TRBJ1-4; TRBD1 might be the D (5 bases). The germline CDR1 and CDR2 sequences are SEHNR and FQNEAQ (reference sequence). The CDR3 has 15 amino acids. The ends were cut back, 7 bases at V and 5 bases at J, with 17 bases in the middle. The CDR3 region has the DNA TGTGCCAGCACCCTAGACGGTAACAGGAATGAAAAACTGTTTTTT. Protein product: CASTLDGNRNEKLFF.

The chain uses TRBV9 and TRBJ1-1; no clear D gene. Germline CDR1 and CDR2: SGDLS and YYNGEE. Trimming shortened V by 0 bases and J by 0 bases, and 6 bases separated the two germline ends. The CDR3 runs 14 residues. The CDR3 is CASSVGSMNTEAFF. In DNA, the CDR3 is TGTGCCAGCAGCGTAGGGAGTATGAACACTGAAGCTTTCTTT.

This clonotype appeared a few times. The chain links TRBV29-1 to TRBJ2-3; 8 positions match TRBD2. CDR1 is SQVTM and CDR2 is ANQGSEA in the germline V gene. Trimming took 8 bases from V and 2 from J; bases not matched to a gene: 6. This CDR3 is built from 13 residues. The CDR3 protein is CSTRGGYTDTQYF. In nucleotides, the CDR3 is TGCAGCACCCGGGGGGGATACACAGATACGCAGTATTTT.

This clonotype occurred a few times. This chain joins TRBV20-1 and TRBJ2-2; TRBD1 aligns across 7 bases. V shed 3 bases and J 6 bases; nucleotides not matched to a gene: 7. Germline CDR1 reads DFQATT; CDR2 reads SNEGSKA (reference sequence). The CDR3 spans 14 residues. DNA of the CDR3: TGCAGTGCTAGCCACCCTGACAGGGCCGGGGAGCTGTTTTTT. It encodes CSASHPDRAGELFF.